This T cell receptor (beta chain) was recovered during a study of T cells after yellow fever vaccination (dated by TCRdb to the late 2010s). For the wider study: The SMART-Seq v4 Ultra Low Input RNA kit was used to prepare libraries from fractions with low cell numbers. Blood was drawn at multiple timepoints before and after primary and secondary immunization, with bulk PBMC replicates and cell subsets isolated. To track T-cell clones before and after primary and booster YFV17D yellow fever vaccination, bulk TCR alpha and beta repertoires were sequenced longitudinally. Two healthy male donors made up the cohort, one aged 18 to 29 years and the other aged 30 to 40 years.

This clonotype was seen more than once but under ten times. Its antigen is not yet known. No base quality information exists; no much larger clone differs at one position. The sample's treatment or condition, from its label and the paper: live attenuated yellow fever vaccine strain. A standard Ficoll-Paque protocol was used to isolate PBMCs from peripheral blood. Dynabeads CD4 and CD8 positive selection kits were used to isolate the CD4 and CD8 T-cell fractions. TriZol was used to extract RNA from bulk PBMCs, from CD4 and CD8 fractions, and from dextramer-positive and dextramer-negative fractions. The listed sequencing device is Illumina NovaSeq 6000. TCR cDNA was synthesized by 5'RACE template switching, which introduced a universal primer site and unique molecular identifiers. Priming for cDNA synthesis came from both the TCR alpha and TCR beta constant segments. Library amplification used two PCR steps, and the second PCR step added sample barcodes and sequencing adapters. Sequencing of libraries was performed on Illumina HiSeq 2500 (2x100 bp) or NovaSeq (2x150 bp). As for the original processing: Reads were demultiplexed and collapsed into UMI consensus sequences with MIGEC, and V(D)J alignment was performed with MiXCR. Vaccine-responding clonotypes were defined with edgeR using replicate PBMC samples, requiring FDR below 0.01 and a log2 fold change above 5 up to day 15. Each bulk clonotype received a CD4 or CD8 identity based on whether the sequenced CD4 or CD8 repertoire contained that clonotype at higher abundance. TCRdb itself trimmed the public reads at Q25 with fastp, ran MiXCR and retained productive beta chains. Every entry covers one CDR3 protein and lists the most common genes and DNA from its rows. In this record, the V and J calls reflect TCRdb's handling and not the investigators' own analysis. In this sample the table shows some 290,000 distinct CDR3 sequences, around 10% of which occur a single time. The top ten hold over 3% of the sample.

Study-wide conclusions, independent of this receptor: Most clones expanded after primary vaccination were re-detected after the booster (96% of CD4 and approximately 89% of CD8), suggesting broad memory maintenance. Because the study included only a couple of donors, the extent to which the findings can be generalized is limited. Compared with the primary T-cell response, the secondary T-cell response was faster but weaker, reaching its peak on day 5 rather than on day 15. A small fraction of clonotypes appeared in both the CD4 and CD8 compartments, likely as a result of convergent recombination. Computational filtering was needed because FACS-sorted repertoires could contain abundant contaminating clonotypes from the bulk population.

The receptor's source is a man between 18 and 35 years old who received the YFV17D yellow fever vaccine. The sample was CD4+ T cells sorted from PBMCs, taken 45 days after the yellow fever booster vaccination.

The CDR3 loop reads CASSTGQGNSPLHF. The nucleotides read TGCGCCAGCAGCACAGGACAGGGGAATTCACCCCTCCACTTT. This sequence uses TRBV5-1 and TRBJ1-6, with TRBD1 matching 9 junction bases. From V the trimming removes 4 bases and from J it removes 7 bases, while the gene matches leave 3 bases of the junction unaccounted for. The CDR3 spans 14 residues, from the cysteine through the phenylalanine. The entry retains the CDR3 DNA only, 42 bases that are in frame from base 1. The germline V gene provides CDR1 SGHRS and CDR2 YFSETQ.